This T cell receptor (beta chain) originates from a study of neurological immune-mediated disorders. The study, taken as a whole, reports: The most TCR clonal expansion was seen in HTLV-1-associated myelopathy, whereas the least was seen in multiple sclerosis, below the level in healthy controls.

This clonotype appeared many times. The target antigen is unknown. Via MiXCR, TCRdb re-called the 5' RACE reads, giving one row per CDR3 protein. Of 35,000 to 55,000 distinct CDR3 sequences listed, about 6.3% are singletons. The CDR3 spans 14 residues. Germline CDR1 SQVTM, CDR2 ANQGSEA. V trimming: 6 bases; J trimming: 6 bases; junction bases outside the gene matches: 11. The sorted libraries involved the use of under 1.2 million CD4+ or CD8+ T cells. This receptor was taken from a woman aged 40 to 55 in good health. V gene TRBV29-1 combines with J gene TRBJ1-2, with 9 bases fitting TRBD1. Sequenced: CD4+ T cells from blood. The CDR3 sequence: CSVARKDRGDGYTF. DNA of the CDR3: TGCAGCGTCGCCCGGAAGGACAGGGGAGATGGCTACACCTTC.